This T cell receptor beta chain stems from a study of tumor and adjacent non-tumor tissue in lung cancer. Study at large: There were 11 to 13 adenocarcinoma, a couple of squamous cell carcinoma and 1 small cell lung cancer cases.

No cell sorting was done before RNA was extracted from the tissue. More than 3 cm separated this lung sample from the edge of the tumor. TCRbeta libraries were built with three rounds of nested PCR, modified from ARM-PCR. MiXCR, run by TCRdb on the multiplex PCR reads, gives a single entry per CDR3 protein. The sample holds approximately 120,000 distinct CDR3 sequences; around 57% are singletons and the top ten take over 15%. General study results and limits: Higher tumor TCR diversity was associated with shorter survival.

This clonotype was detected many times. Its matching antigen is unknown. Germline values: CDR1 MNHEY, CDR2 SVGEGT. With 0 bases removed from V and 2 bases from J, the gap between germline ends came to 12 bases. The CDR3 loop spans 16 amino acids. This TCR came from a man in his sixties with non-small cell lung cancer. This chain joins TRBV6-2 or TRBV6-3 and TRBJ2-3, with D perhaps TRBD2 (6 bases). Material: distant non-tumor lung tissue. CDR3 nucleotides: TGTGCCAGCAGTTACTCCTTAGCGGAGACCACAGATACGCAGTATTTT. As protein: CASSYSLAETTDTQYF.